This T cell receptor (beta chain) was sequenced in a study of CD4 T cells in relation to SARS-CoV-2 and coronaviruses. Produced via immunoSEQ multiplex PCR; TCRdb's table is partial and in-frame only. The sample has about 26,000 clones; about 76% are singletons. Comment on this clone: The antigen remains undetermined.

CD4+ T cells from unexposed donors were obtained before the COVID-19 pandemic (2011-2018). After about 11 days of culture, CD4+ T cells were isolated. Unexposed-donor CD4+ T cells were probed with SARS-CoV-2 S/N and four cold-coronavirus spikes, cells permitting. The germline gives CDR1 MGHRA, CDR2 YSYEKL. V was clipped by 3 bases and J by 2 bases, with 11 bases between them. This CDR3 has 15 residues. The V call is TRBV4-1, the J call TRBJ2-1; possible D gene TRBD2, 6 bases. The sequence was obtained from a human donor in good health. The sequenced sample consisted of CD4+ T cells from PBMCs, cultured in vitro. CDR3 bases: TGCGCCAGCAGCCACCCGACGGGGGCCTACAATGAGCAGTTCTTC. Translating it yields CASSHPTGAYNEQFF.